These 32 T cell receptor beta chains originate from one sample sequenced in a study of blood T cell repertoires in COVID-19. Using immunoSEQ multiplex PCR, the repertoire was profiled, and TCRdb retains in-frame clones only, with some absent. Here the sample spans over 100,000 clones, 75% to 90% being singletons. The sample consisted of peripheral blood. These receptors were obtained from a man aged 60 to 69 with COVID-19, enrolled during active disease.

J is TRBJ1-2 and V is TRBV19; no reliable D call. This CDR3 is built from 14 residues. V was pared by 7 bases and J by 8 bases, with 20 bases between. Looked up from germline, CDR1 is LNHDA and CDR2 is SQIVND (reference sequence). Here the CDR3 reads CASILEDSGEGYTF. In nucleotides, the CDR3 is TGTGCCAGTATCCTCGAGGACTCAGGCGAGGGCTACACCTTC.

This clone has only a few counts. CDR3 residues: CASSYTGTGVRAFF. The CDR3 bases are TGTGCCAGCAGTTACACCGGGACAGGGGTACGAGCTTTCTTT. The rearrangement links TRBV6-5 to TRBJ1-1; 10 bases fit TRBD1. V trimming: 2 bases; J trimming: 10 bases; junction bases outside the gene matches: 7. Germline values: CDR1 MNHEY, CDR2 SVGAGI. The CDR3 is 14 residues long.

This chain joins TRBV10-3 and TRBJ2-1; 8 bases agree with TRBD2. The CDR3 loop spans 16 amino acids. Germline CDR1 reads ENHRY; CDR2 reads SYGVKD. The V and J ends lost 0 bases and 2 bases, in that order; junction bases with no gene match: 3. The chain's CDR3 is CAISESVAGTYNEQFF. The CDR3 DNA follows: TGTGCCATCAGTGAGTCGGTAGCGGGGACCTACAATGAGCAGTTCTTC.

As concerns this clone: Distinct nucleotide sequences in the sample also encode this CDR3. V is TRBV27 and J is TRBJ1-2; weak D call: TRBD1 (6 bases). The CDR3 length is 13 residues. CDR1 and CDR2 (germline): MNHEY, SMNVEV (reference sequence). V lost 2 bases, J lost 2 bases, and 6 bases lay in between. CDR3 residues: CASSLGQNYGYTF. CDR3 sequence (DNA): TGTGCCAGCAGTTTAGGACAGAACTATGGCTACACCTTC.

The chain is built from TRBV28 and TRBJ1-4, with D maybe TRBD1 (6 bases). The V and J ends lost 3 bases and 3 bases respectively, with 11 bases between them. Germline values: CDR1 MDHEN, CDR2 SYDVKM. There are 15 residues in the CDR3. In nucleotides, the CDR3 is TGTGCCAGCAGTTTTCAGACAGGCCCTAATGAAAAACTGTTTTTT. As protein: CASSFQTGPNEKLFF.

V usage is TRBV18 and J usage is TRBJ1-5; 9 bases fit TRBD1. There are 16 residues in the CDR3. The V segment lost 3 bases and the J segment 6 bases; nucleotides outside the gene matches: 9. CDR1 is KGHSH and CDR2 is LQKENI in the germline V gene. The CDR3 sequence: CASSPPAQGAGQPQHF. CDR3 DNA sequence: TGTGCCAGCTCACCCCCAGCACAGGGGGCAGGTCAGCCCCAGCATTTT.

This sequence joins TRBV4-3 and TRBJ1-2, with no clear D. V lost 5 bases, J lost 2 bases, and 9 bases lay in between. The CDR3 spans 13 residues. Germline loops: CDR1 LGHNA, CDR2 YSLEER. CDR3 DNA sequence: TGCGCCAGCAGCGCCGACACGAACTATGGCTACACCTTC. Translation gives CASSADTNYGYTF.

The chain has TRBV7-9 and TRBJ2-2; tentative D call: TRBD2 (6 bases). Trimming removed 6 bases at V and 7 bases at J, with 9 bases between. Germline V gives CDR1 SEHNR, CDR2 FQNEAQ (reference sequence). The CDR3 is made up of 12 amino acids. The CDR3 DNA reads as TGTGCCAGCAGGCCGACTAGCGGGGAGCTGTTTTTT. The encoded protein is CASRPTSGELFF.

This chain connects TRBV5-4 to TRBJ2-5; TRBD2 matches 9 bases. V lost 4 bases to trimming and J lost 4 bases; unmatched junction nucleotides: 11. Looked up from germline, CDR1 is SGHNT and CDR2 is YYREEE (reference sequence). The CDR3 contains 16 residues. The CDR3 DNA is TGTGCCAGCAGCGATTCTGGCGGGGGGGCAATAGAGACCCAGTACTTC. Its protein is CASSDSGGGAIETQYF.

The chain combines TRBV7-9 with TRBJ1-1; unclear D gene. The ends were cut back, 3 bases at V and 5 bases at J, with 10 bases in the middle. Germline CDR1 reads SEHNR; CDR2 reads FQNEAQ (reference sequence). The CDR3 runs to 13 residues. CDR3 DNA: TGTGCCAGCAGCTTCGGGGAGTGGACTGAAGCTTTCTTT. Translated, it gives CASSFGEWTEAFF.

V usage is TRBV6-1 and J usage is TRBJ1-3; perhaps TRBD1 as D (6 bases). The germline gives CDR1 MNHNS, CDR2 SASEGT. CDR3 length equals 16 residues. Trimming took 2 bases from V and 5 from J, leaving 16 bases between them. CDR3 loop: CASSESATGLRNTIYF. In DNA, the CDR3 is TGTGCCAGCAGTGAATCAGCAACAGGGCTCCGAAACACCATATATTTT.

CDR3 nucleotide sequence: TGTGCCAGCAGCATCCCAAGAGCTGAAGCTTTCTTT. Protein: CASSIPRAEAFF. This chain joins TRBV12-3 or TRBV12-4 and TRBJ1-1; D gene unclear. The CDR3 is made up of 12 amino acids. Trimming left V 6 bases short and J 6 bases short, with 11 bases between.

The chain employs TRBV30 and TRBJ1-6, with unresolved D. Germline V gives CDR1 GTSNPN, CDR2 SVGIG (reference sequence). Trimming shortened V by 4 bases and J by 7 bases, and 5 bases separated the two germline ends. This CDR3 spans 11 amino acids. The CDR3 loop is CAWNGNSPLHF. CDR3 nucleotides: TGTGCCTGGAACGGGAATTCACCCCTCCACTTT.

The V call is TRBV7-3, the J call TRBJ2-2; 15 positions agree with TRBD2. Per the germline V gene, CDR1 is SGHTA and CDR2 is FQGTGA. The CDR3 spans 19 residues. With V trimmed by 4 bases and J by 0 bases, 6 bases remained unmatched. Here the CDR3 reads CASSSSGTSGGTNTGELFF. CDR3 DNA: TGTGCCAGCAGCTCCTCCGGGACTAGCGGGGGGACGAACACCGGGGAGCTGTTTTTT.

The chain employs TRBV11-2 and TRBJ1-2; D is ambiguous. V lost 5 bases and J lost 5, with 15 bases in between. Germline CDR1 reads SGHAT; CDR2 reads FQNNGV. The CDR3 loop spans 14 amino acids. This CDR3 reads CASSLTSGAYGYTF. The CDR3 coding sequence is TGTGCCAGCAGCCTAACTAGCGGAGCTTATGGCTACACCTTC.

This clone was counted between two and nine times. This chain uses TRBV19 with TRBJ1-2; 7 bases are a match to TRBD1. Per germline, CDR1 LNHDA and CDR2 SQIVND (reference sequence). The V and J ends lost 3 bases and 7 bases, in that order; junction bases with no gene match: 8. The CDR3 sequence is 14 residues long. CDR3 in amino acids: CASSISHRGSGYTF. The CDR3 DNA reads as TGTGCCAGTAGTATTTCCCACAGGGGATCTGGCTACACCTTC. Full variable domain (rest looked up from reference TRBV19 and TRBJ1-2): DGGITQSPKYLFRKEGQNVTLSCEQNLNHDAMYWYRQDPGQGLRLIYYSQIVNDFQKGDIAEGYSVSREKKESFPLTVTSAQKNPTAFYLCASSISHRGSGYTFGSGTRLTVV.

The genes are TRBV5-1 and TRBJ2-5, with 7 bases aligning to TRBD2. The CDR3 consists of 14 residues. Germline CDR1 is SGHRS and CDR2 is YFSETQ. V was clipped by 4 bases and J by 3 bases; unmatched bases: 6. CDR3 amino acids: CASSELTSKETQYF. CDR3 coding DNA: TGCGCCAGCAGCGAGCTGACTAGCAAAGAGACCCAGTACTTC.

The DNA for the CDR3 is TGTGCCAGCAGCCAAGATATACAGGGCTACGAGCAGTACTTC. It codes for CASSQDIQGYEQYF. V gene TRBV3-1 (or the pseudogene TRBV3-2) combines with J gene TRBJ2-7; the D gene is possibly TRBD1 (6 bases). Germline V gene data show CDR1 as LGHDT and CDR2 as YNNKEL (reference sequence). Trimming removed 0 bases from V and 3 bases from J, with 9 bases in between. The CDR3 length is 14 residues.

This clone occurred once. The gene calls are TRBV6-1 and TRBJ1-4, with D possibly matching TRBD1 (5 bases). Germline V gene sequence: CDR1 MNHNS, CDR2 SASEGT. Trimming cost V 0 bases and J 5 bases, with 7 bases left between them. The CDR3 is 14 residues long. The CDR3 loop is CASSEATVNEKLFF. For the CDR3, the DNA is TGTGCCAGCAGTGAAGCGACAGTAAATGAAAAACTGTTTTTT.

The chain joins TRBV6-5 to TRBJ1-4; 9 bases agree with TRBD1. The CDR3 spans 15 residues. The junction had 8 bases not matched to a gene; V was cut back by 6 bases and J by 6 bases. Germline V gene data show CDR1 as MNHEY and CDR2 as SVGAGI. CDR3 DNA sequence: TGTGCCAGCAGGGCCGTGACAGGGGGATATGAAAAACTGTTTTTT. This codes for CASRAVTGGYEKLFF.

The rearrangement joins TRBV9 to TRBJ1-6; the D is unclear. The germline V gene encodes CDR1 SGDLS and CDR2 YYNGEE. The V and J ends lost 3 bases and 0 bases respectively, with 16 bases between them. The CDR3 has 18 residues. In DNA, the CDR3 is TGTGCCAGCAGCGGAACCCCGGCGGAAAGCTCCTATAATTCACCCCTCCACTTT. Amino acid sequence: CASSGTPAESSYNSPLHF.

The chain has TRBV27 and TRBJ2-7; 10 nucleotides line up with TRBD1. This CDR3 is 14 amino acids long. J gave up 4 bases and V 5 bases, and 5 bases lay outside the gene matches. Germline V gene sequence: CDR1 MNHEY, CDR2 SMNVEV (reference sequence). As DNA, the CDR3 is TGTGCCAGCAGTGCCGGGACAGGGGTTTACGAGCAGTACTTC. It is translated as CASSAGTGVYEQYF.

This clone was observed a handful of times. The chain combines TRBV6-1 with TRBJ1-1; a weak D match, TRBD1 (5 bases). V lost 2 bases, J lost 5 bases, and 21 bases lay in between. Germline V CDR1 and CDR2: MNHNS, SASEGT. The CDR3 runs to 17 residues. The DNA for the CDR3 is TGTGCCAGCAGTGAAATGCTACAGGTATGGCAAGGAACTGAAGCTTTCTTT. Translation: CASSEMLQVWQGTEAFF.

The rearrangement joins TRBV6-5 to TRBJ2-6, with 7 bases aligning to TRBD1. Germline CDR1 MNHEY, CDR2 SVGAGI. V trimming: 4 bases; J trimming: 2 bases; junction bases outside the gene matches: 5. The length of the CDR3 is 16 residues. As DNA, the CDR3 is TGTGCCAGCAGTTCGAGCGACAGGGCTGGGGCCAACGTCCTGACTTTC. Translating gives CASSSSDRAGANVLTF.

V gene TRBV12-3 or TRBV12-4 combines with J gene TRBJ2-7; maybe TRBD1 (6 bases). The CDR3 totals 13 residues. Trimming took off 7 bases at V and 6 bases at J, with 16 bases between the two ends. The CDR3 DNA reads as TGTGCCAGCACCTTCTTAGGGGGTAGCGAGCAGTACTTC. Amino acids: CASTFLGGSEQYF.

This chain uses TRBV19 with TRBJ1-4; weak D call: TRBD1 (5 bases). V shed 5 bases and J shed 2 bases, with 12 bases lying between them. The CDR3 has 15 amino acids. Per the germline V gene, CDR1 is LNHDA and CDR2 is SQIVND (reference sequence). Here the CDR3 reads CASSPQGGTNEKLFF. CDR3 DNA sequence: TGTGCCAGTAGTCCCCAGGGTGGCACTAATGAAAAACTGTTTTTT.

Only one count was recorded for this clone. The gene calls are TRBV19 and TRBJ1-1; tentative D call: TRBD1 (5 bases). The ends were cut back, 4 bases at V and 5 bases at J, with 11 bases in the middle. CDR3 length: 13 residues. Germline-derived CDR1 and CDR2 are LNHDA and SQIVND (reference sequence). The CDR3 protein is CASSKRGLTEAFF. CDR3 sequence (DNA): TGTGCCAGTAGTAAAAGGGGATTGACTGAAGCTTTCTTT.

The chain carries TRBV7-2 and TRBJ1-4, with a possible D match to TRBD1 (6 bases). Germline V gives CDR1 SGHTA, CDR2 FQGNSA. The V and J ends lost 2 bases and 8 bases respectively, with 15 bases between them. CDR3 length: 15 residues. DNA of the CDR3: TGTGCCAGCAGCTTAATCCGGGACATAGGAGAAAAACTGTTTTTT. This codes for CASSLIRDIGEKLFF. The full variable domain, completed using reference TRBV7-2 and TRBJ1-4, is GAGVSQSPSNKVTEKGKDVELRCDPISGHTALYWYRQSLGQGLEFLIYFQGNSAPDKSGLPSDRFSAERTGGSVSTLTIQRTQQEDSAVYLCASSLIRDIGEKLFFGSGTQLSVL.

Regarding this clone: The sample holds other DNA sequences that translate to the same CDR3. The rearrangement links TRBV9 to TRBJ2-7; 10 positions match TRBD2. Germline V gene lookup returns CDR1 SGDLS and CDR2 YYNGEE. The V gene end was trimmed by 0 bases and the J gene end by 0 bases; junction bases not matched to a gene: 3. The CDR3 spans 16 residues. The DNA for the CDR3 is TGTGCCAGCAGCGTAGGTAGCGGGGGGAGCTCCTACGAGCAGTACTTC. Encoded protein: CASSVGSGGSSYEQYF.

V gene TRBV5-4 combines with J gene TRBJ1-2; no definite D call. V was pared by 3 bases and J by 3 bases, with 18 bases between. This CDR3 spans 16 amino acids. Germline V gene data show CDR1 as SGHNT and CDR2 as YYREEE (reference sequence). CDR3 residues: CASSSGYEFLDYGYTF. CDR3 coding DNA: TGTGCCAGCAGCTCCGGGTATGAATTCTTAGACTATGGCTACACCTTC.

The genes are TRBV6-5 and TRBJ2-5; 12 bases are shared with TRBD2. The V segment lost 4 bases and the J segment 0 bases; nucleotides outside the gene matches: 3. Germline V gives CDR1 MNHEY, CDR2 SVGAGI. The CDR3 loop spans 16 amino acids. The CDR3 loop is CASSSRLAGDQETQYF. The CDR3 DNA reads TGTGCCAGCAGTTCAAGACTAGCGGGGGACCAAGAGACCCAGTACTTC.

This clone came up once. This chain connects TRBV3-1 (or the pseudogene TRBV3-2) to TRBJ2-5; D is perhaps TRBD2 (7 bases). Germline V lookup: CDR1 LGHDT, CDR2 YNNKEL (reference sequence). The germline V and J ends were trimmed by 4 bases and 3 bases, with 9 bases remaining between them. The CDR3 length is 13 residues. CDR3 protein: CASSRGGKETQYF. CDR3 nucleotide sequence: TGTGCCAGCAGCCGGGGGGGCAAAGAGACCCAGTACTTC.